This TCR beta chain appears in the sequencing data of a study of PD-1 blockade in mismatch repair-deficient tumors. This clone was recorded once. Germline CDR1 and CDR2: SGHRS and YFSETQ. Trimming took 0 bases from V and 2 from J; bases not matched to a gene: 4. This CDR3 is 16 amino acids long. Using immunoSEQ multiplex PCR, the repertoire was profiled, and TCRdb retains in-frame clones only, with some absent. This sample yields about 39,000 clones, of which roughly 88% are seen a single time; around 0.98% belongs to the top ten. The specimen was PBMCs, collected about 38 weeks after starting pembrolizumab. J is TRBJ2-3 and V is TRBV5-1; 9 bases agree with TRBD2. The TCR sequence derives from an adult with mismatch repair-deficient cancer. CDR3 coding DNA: TGCGCCAGCAGCTTGGTTAGCGGGAGCAACACAGATACGCAGTATTTT. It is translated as CASSLVSGSNTDTQYF.